Only a few counts were recorded for the clone carrying this TCR beta chain. Per the germline V gene, CDR1 is SGHVS and CDR2 is FQNEAQ. V dropped 7 bases and J dropped 0 bases, with 18 bases sitting between them. The CDR3 is 16 residues long. Only in-frame clones appear in the TCRdb table, and some are missing; sequencing was by immunoSEQ multiplex PCR. Of some 220,000 clones in the sample, approximately 84% were seen once. The sample is drawn from a study of blood T cell repertoires in COVID-19. Study-wide context: Spain, Italy and the United States supplied samples that represented acute and convalescent COVID-19. Sources were T cells, B-cell-depleted T cells, or PBMCs; the material itself was cDNA or gDNA.

The sequenced material came from peripheral blood. The source of this sequence is a man aged 50-59 years with acute or convalescent COVID-19. The V call is TRBV7-8, the J call TRBJ1-1, with TRBD1 as a possible D gene (6 bases). The CDR3 is CASKLKLGQLNTEAFF. The CDR3, as DNA: TGTGCCAGCAAGCTCAAGCTTGGACAGCTGAACACTGAAGCTTTCTTT.